The present T cell receptor (beta chain) was sequenced within a study of T cells in Graves' hyperthyroidism and ophthalmopathy. Amplification targeted TCR beta CDR3 regions from RNA transcripts. First-round RT-PCR with HTBI primers amplified the TCR CDR3 region. TCRdb analysed the multiplex PCR reads with MiXCR anew, one entry per CDR3 protein. In the table there are 750,000 to 900,000 distinct CDR3 sequences, over 35% of which are singletons. The CDR3 is made up of 17 amino acids. Trimming removed 0 bases from V and 5 bases from J; junction bases left unmatched: 9. The germline gives CDR1 SGHKS, CDR2 YYEKEE (reference sequence).

The source is a man aged 18 to 29 with Graves' hyperthyroidism. This chain connects TRBV5-5 to TRBJ2-5; 11 nucleotides agree with TRBD2. The specimen sequenced was blood. CDR3 amino acids: CASSLGISGGAGETQYF. The CDR3 coding sequence is TGTGCCAGCAGCTTGGGAATTAGCGGGGGGGCCGGGGAGACCCAGTACTTC.